This entry is about one T cell receptor (beta chain). It lacks a known antigen. Nothing much larger sits one base from this clone, and base qualities are not available. V sheds 5 bases and J sheds 3 bases, leaving 13 bases between their ends. CDR1 SGHVS and CDR2 FNYEAQ are derived from the germline V gene. Reading from cysteine to phenylalanine, the CDR3 counts 14 amino acids. CDR3 DNA is the only sequence kept; it has 42 bases, read in frame from the first base. This sample is part of a study of cytomegalovirus exposure and HLA in healthy donors (dated by TCRdb to 2016 to 2017). At the level of the whole study: In an earlier analysis of 587 of the donors, less than 350 Gb of sequence data and some 120 million unique TCR beta sequences from about 179 million T cells were reported. An early release covering approximately 600 HLA-typed donors comprised about 300 gigabases of sequencing data and some 79 million unique TCR sequences. Among the roughly 430 genotyped donors, about 85% belonged to the genetic ancestry cluster associated with self-reported Caucasian donors. The study was designed to test whether signatures of past pathogen exposure could be identified by cataloging public T cell receptors. The study profiled the T cell repertoires of some 610 subjects by immunosequencing and related them to cytomegalovirus serostatus. A separate validation cohort of over 95 different subjects was used in addition to the roughly 670-subject first cohort. High-throughput TCR immunosequencing, statistical association of individual TCRs with disease status, and machine learning were combined to predict cytomegalovirus infection status. In a later analysis, previously published TCR beta repertoires from 500 to 750 donors were re-analyzed and high-resolution HLA genotyping was added so that TCR occurrence patterns could be studied. In the later analysis, no new phenotypic data were used to find candidate immune exposures; instead, reliance was placed on TCR beta sequences and their occurrence across donors. An earlier analysis of 587 of the donors used high-throughput TCR beta sequencing to judge whether each TCR beta V gene segment behaved as functional or pseudogenic. Alongside the repertoire data, information on donor age, sex, ethnicity and CMV serostatus was compiled. A later genetic analysis took genome-wide SNP genotypes for about 65% of the 666 donors and used that subset as a discovery cohort. All discovery cohort repertoires had been generated on a single sequencing platform. Both class I and class II loci were covered by HLA typing, at four-digit resolution. The number of typed donors differed by locus: about 620-630 for A, B, C, DRB1 and DQB1; approximately 520 for DQA1; 606 for DPA1; and roughly 490 for DPB1. Because of strong linkage in the cohort, 4 to 6 DR-DQ haplotypes were treated as single units for association and clustering. Across under 500 genotyped donors of the cohort, an average of approximately 200,000 unique TCR beta nucleotide sequences per donor were sequenced, and roughly 20% of those sequences were non-productive. Study-wide findings and limitations: Sequencing depth was assumed to be roughly uniform across donors in the presence/absence analyses, though that assumption may not hold. Compared with equally common non-associated chains, HLA-associated TCR beta chains in a later analysis were more clonally expanded and had lower generation probabilities. The study listed 164 TCR beta chains as associated with cytomegalovirus. A later analysis found that most CMV-associated TCR beta chains appeared HLA-restricted, with HLA associations seemingly driven largely by CMV exposure. A further reported finding was that TCR beta sequences accurately predicted the HLA-A and HLA-B alleles for most subjects in the first cohort. Immune exposure information for the cohort was limited to CMV serostatus. The classifier was reported to diagnose cytomegalovirus status with high specificity and sensitivity in both the original cohort and the validation cohort. Specific HLA alleles were associated with 15,000 to 20,000 TCR beta sequences at a false discovery rate of 0.05 in a later analysis. Only TCR beta chains were sequenced in this cohort, and the absence of alpha or paired-chain data limited detectable features. Some IMGT-functional V segments, including TRBV6-2 and TRBV6-3, could not be distinguished by the 87-base-pair reads and were therefore excluded. A group of highly shared sequence variants was considered likely to be a technical artifact of the sequencing pipeline. A later analysis found that TCR association rates varied across HLA loci, with DRB1 alleles showing the most associated TCRs and HLA-C alleles the fewest. A later genetic analysis reported fewer N-insertions in productive TCRs among donors in an Asian-associated ancestry cluster than the roughly 700-donor mean. While some public TCRs were present in many individuals, most TCR sequences turned up only very rarely across donors. Three of the identified cytomegalovirus-associated TCR beta chains were confirmed in vitro to be specific for cytomegalovirus antigens. V-gene and J-gene trimming of TCR beta chains was associated with a missense DCLRE1C variant in a later genetic analysis, and the association was replicated in an independent cohort. Correlated functional status among segregating V segments might be attributable to linkage disequilibrium, but an unknown experimental factor could not be ruled out. The earlier analysis of around 600 of the donors excluded roughly 17 rarely observed V segments, including chromosome 9 orphons, because counts were too low. Strong co-occurrence of HLA alleles, especially DR and DQ, made assigning TCR associations to individual alleles difficult. According to a later analysis, parvovirus B19, influenza, CMV and Epstein-Barr virus appeared linked to several top co-occurrence clusters. According to the authors, the approach could potentially be generalized to other disease states and immunological phenotypes. Broadly in line with IMGT annotations, most TCR beta V segments showed up in productive rearrangements about 87% or about 30% of the time in an earlier analysis of 450 to 600 of the donors. Because some donors lacked HLA typing at each locus, the association tests relied only on the typed subset.

Libraries were constructed by the immunoSEQ multiplex PCR assay. The multiplex PCR relied on a mix of 60 forward primers for TCR Vbeta segments and 13 reverse primers for TCR Jbeta segments. The CDR3 region of rearranged TCR beta genes was amplified from genomic DNA with a multiplex PCR assay. The amplified TCR beta libraries were sequenced on the Illumina HiSeq System as 87-base-pair reads. The authors' pipeline ran thus. Across the 600 to 700 repertoires, a later analysis counted 80 million or so unique TCR beta chains, approximately 12 million of which were shared by at least two donors. A nearest-neighbor algorithm error-corrected the raw reads and collapsed the reads into unique sequences, merging closely related sequences to remove PCR and sequencing errors. CDR3 sequences were aligned to IMGT reference sequences to assign V, D and J gene segments. Each retained sequence needed at least a six-nucleotide match to both a V gene segment and a J gene segment. Rearrangements were called productive when the CDR3 lacked stop codons and stayed in frame with V and J; all others were non-productive. CDR3 was defined according to IMGT convention as the region running from the second conserved V-encoded cysteine to the conserved J-encoded phenylalanine. Sequences without an unambiguous match to a single V gene segment were excluded from the earlier analysis of a few hundred of the donors. In an earlier analysis of several hundred of the donors, V segments were called functional above 56.7% productive rearrangements and were called segregating when the between-donor standard deviation exceeded 5%. To diagnose cytomegalovirus status from the catalog of TCR beta chain sequences, a statistical classification framework was built. In a later analysis, TCR nucleotide sequences were compared against IMGT/GENE-DB human TR gene sequences so that V and J genes could be assigned. In a later analysis, CDR3 sequences and most-parsimonious VDJ recombination scenarios were assigned using the TCRdist pipeline. In a later analysis, each TCR beta chain was defined by its CDR3 amino acid sequence together with its V-gene family, and reads lacking a unique V-gene family were excluded. In a later analysis, 450 to 600 highly shared, low-generation-probability nucleotide sequences were removed to address suspected cross-contamination and a sequencing artifact. In a later analysis, a clonal expansion index was calculated for each public chain from normalized within-repertoire ranks of inferred template counts. In a later analysis, generation probabilities were computed with a VDJ recombination model fitted to out-of-frame rearrangements, and the resulting probabilities were checked against IGoR. Hypergeometric tests were used in a later analysis to score TCR-TCR, TCR-HLA and TCR-CMV co-occurrence, with a repertoire-size bias correction applied to the TCR pairs. To estimate false discovery rates, a later analysis permuted the HLA or CMV assignments 20 times. In a later analysis, co-occurring TCRs were grouped using DBSCAN, with TCRdist sequence similarity added in when clustering inside HLA-allele-positive subsets. Repertoires with fewer than 30,000 or more than 120,000 public chains were left out of co-occurrence clustering, as were about five repertoires with anomalous nucleotide sharing. TCRdb took this table from immuneACCESS and kept in-frame rearrangements with V and J called. Such tables lack part of the clones; where checked against another copy, unresolved V genes explain under half of the gap, and the rest is unexplained. D and trimming come from the DNA, and the V and J calls and clone size come from that table. In all, the sample holds roughly 110,000 clones, and 75% to 85% of those were seen once. The ten largest clones add up to 1.5% to 2% of the sample.

The cohort comprised 710 or so healthy bone marrow donors. Cohort members were all nominally healthy when sampled, although unrecorded immune exposures were likely present. The donor was CMV seronegative and belonged to the group of over 300 seronegative cohort members. Each donor provided a peripheral blood sample, and peripheral blood mononuclear cells were used for TCR beta sequencing. Genomic DNA was extracted from the blood cell samples with the Qiagen DNeasy Blood Extraction Kit. This receptor chain uses TRBV7-6 and TRBJ1-1, with the D gene too uncertain to name. The sequencing input was PBMCs. The sequence came from a man aged 50-60 years in good health and CMV-seronegative. The CDR3 sequence is CASSGGSGDTEAFF. The nucleotides are TGTGCCAGCAGCGGAGGGTCCGGGGACACTGAAGCTTTCTTT.